A single sample is the source of the 9 T cell receptor beta chains below, sequenced in a study of blood T cells in healthy people across ages. PCR was performed a second time for about 6 to 12 cycles using a sample-barcoded 5' primer and a J-beta primer mix. TCRdb re-called the 5' RACE reads with MiXCR, one entry per CDR3 protein. The table shows 650,000 or so distinct CDR3 sequences, with 40% to 65% occurring only once. Sequencing input: blood. Receptors originate from a woman older than 75 in good health.

In regard to this clonotype: A much bigger clone sits one base away, suggesting this may be a read error. The rearrangement uses TRBV12-3 or TRBV12-4 and TRBJ2-7; D possibly uses TRBD1 or TRBD2 (6 bases each). The CDR3 has 13 amino acids. This CDR3 is CASTGGGRYGQYF. In DNA form, the CDR3 reads TGTGCCAGCACCGGGGGCGGTCGATACGGGCAGTACTTC.

About this clonotype: Just one base apart from a much larger clone, this may be a read error. The gene calls are TRBV12-3 or TRBV12-4 and TRBJ2-3; 9 positions match TRBD1. The V segment lost 5 bases and the J segment 4 bases; nucleotides outside the gene matches: 7. The CDR3 spans 15 residues. The CDR3 reads CASSRQGDGADTQYF. CDR3 nucleotides: TGTGCCAGCAGTCGACAGGGGGATGGCGCAGATACGCAGTATTTT.

The rearrangement links TRBV3-1 to TRBJ2-7; D is ambiguous. Germline V gene data show CDR1 as LGHDT and CDR2 as YNNKEL (reference sequence). The germline V and J ends were trimmed by 7 bases and 3 bases, with 13 bases remaining between them. CDR3 length: 13 amino acids. DNA for the CDR3: TGTGCCAGCACCAAGAACACCAACTACGAGCAGTACTTC. Protein sequence: CASTKNTNYEQYF.

This clonotype was found a few times. The germline gene is not matched at one end of the junction; a read error may be the cause. The rearrangement uses TRBV18 and TRBJ2-3, with 10 bases aligning to TRBD1. Germline-derived CDR1 and CDR2 are KGHSH and LQKENI. CDR3 size: 14 residues. CDR3 region: CATSPGQGTDTQYF. The CDR3 nucleotides read TGTGCCACCTCACCGGGACAGGGGACAGATACGCAGTATTTT.

V is TRBV20-1 and J is TRBJ2-3, with TRBD1 matching 8 bases. V lost 3 bases and J lost 2; bases outside the gene matches: 10. The CDR3 is made up of 16 amino acids. From germline, CDR1 is DFQATT and CDR2 SNEGSKA (reference sequence). The CDR3 region has the DNA TGCAGTGCTAGGCCCCGACAGGGGTATGTCACAGATACGCAGTATTTT. It is translated as CSARPRQGYVTDTQYF.

This clonotype was observed at least ten times. The chain combines TRBV25-1 with TRBJ2-1; 14 bases are shared with TRBD2. Unmatched junction bases numbered 8, after V lost 6 bases and J lost 7 bases. Germline assignment: CDR1 MGHDK and CDR2 SYGVNS. This CDR3 is 16 amino acids long. DNA of the CDR3: TGTGCCAGCAGCGCTCCCGGACTAGCGGGAGGTAATGAGCAGTTCTTC. Encoded protein: CASSAPGLAGGNEQFF.

The V and J genes are TRBV11-2 and TRBJ1-1; D remains unclear. Germline assignment: CDR1 SGHAT and CDR2 FQNNGV. V was clipped by 2 bases and J by 0 bases, with 22 bases between them. The CDR3 length is 19 residues. This CDR3 is CASSLTSAGVAVMNTEAFF. In nucleotides, the CDR3 is TGTGCCAGCAGCTTAACGTCAGCTGGTGTTGCGGTCATGAACACTGAAGCTTTCTTT.

This clonotype has just a few counts. The rearrangement joins TRBV29-1 to TRBJ1-1; D uncertain. Germline CDR1 reads SQVTM; CDR2 reads ANQGSEA. The V gene lost 2 bases and the J gene lost 7 bases, with 14 bases spanning the gap. CDR3 length equals 13 residues. In DNA, the CDR3 is TGCAGCGTTGAAAGCCATCCGGTGGGTGAAGCTTTCTTT. Translation gives CSVESHPVGEAFF.

The chain couples TRBV10-3 to TRBJ2-3; 15 bases align to TRBD2. Unmatched junction bases numbered 4, after V lost 6 bases and J lost 0 bases. CDR1 and CDR2 from the germline V gene are ENHRY and SYGVKD. The CDR3 is 17 residues long. The DNA for the CDR3 is TGTGCCATCAGAGCCGGACTAGCGGGGGGGAGCACAGATACGCAGTATTTT. This gives the protein CAIRAGLAGGSTDTQYF.